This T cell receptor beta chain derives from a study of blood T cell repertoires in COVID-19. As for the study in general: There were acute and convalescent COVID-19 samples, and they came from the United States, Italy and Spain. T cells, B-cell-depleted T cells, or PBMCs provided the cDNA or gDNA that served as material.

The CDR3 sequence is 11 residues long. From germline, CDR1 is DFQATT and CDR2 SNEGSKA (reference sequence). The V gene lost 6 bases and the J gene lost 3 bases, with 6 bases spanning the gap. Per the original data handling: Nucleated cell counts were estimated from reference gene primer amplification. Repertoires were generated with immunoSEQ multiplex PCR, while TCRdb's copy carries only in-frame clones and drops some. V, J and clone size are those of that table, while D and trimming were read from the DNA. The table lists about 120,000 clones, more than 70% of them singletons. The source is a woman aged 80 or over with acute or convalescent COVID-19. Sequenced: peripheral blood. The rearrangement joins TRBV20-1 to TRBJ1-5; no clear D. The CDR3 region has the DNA TGCAGTGCAGGAGACAATCAGCCCCAGCATTTT. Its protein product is CSAGDNQPQHF.